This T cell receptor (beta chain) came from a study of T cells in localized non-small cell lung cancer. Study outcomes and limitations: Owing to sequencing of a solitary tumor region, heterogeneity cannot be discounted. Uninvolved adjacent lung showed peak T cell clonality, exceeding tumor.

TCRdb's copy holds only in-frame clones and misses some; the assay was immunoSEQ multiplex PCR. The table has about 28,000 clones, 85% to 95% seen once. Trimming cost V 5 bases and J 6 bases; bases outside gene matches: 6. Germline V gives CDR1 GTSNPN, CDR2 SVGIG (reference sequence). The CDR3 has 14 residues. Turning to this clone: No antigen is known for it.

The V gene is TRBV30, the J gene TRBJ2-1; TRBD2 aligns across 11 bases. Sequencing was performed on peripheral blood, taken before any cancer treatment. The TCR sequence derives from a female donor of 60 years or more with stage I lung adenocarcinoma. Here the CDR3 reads CAWGSGRAGNEQFF. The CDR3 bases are TGTGCCTGGGGTAGCGGGAGGGCAGGCAATGAGCAGTTCTTC.